This entry lists 30 T cell receptor beta chains sequenced from one sample in a study of cytomegalovirus exposure and HLA in healthy donors. The PCR employed 60 Vbeta primers together with 13 Jbeta primers. Libraries were prepared by immunoSEQ multiplex PCR; TCRdb keeps only in-frame clonotypes and omits some of them. This table lists about 200,000 clones. Sequenced input: PBMCs. All receptors come from a girl aged 2-15 years in good health and CMV-seropositive.

This chain connects TRBV5-1 to TRBJ2-3; 14 positions match TRBD2. Germline V lookup: CDR1 SGHRS, CDR2 YFSETQ. V gave up 5 bases and J gave up 6 bases; unmatched junction bases: 11. The CDR3 consists of 17 residues. As DNA, the CDR3 is TGCGCCAGCAGGGGGACTAGCGGGAGATTAGGTCTGGATACGCAGTATTTT. Translated: CASRGTSGRLGLDTQYF.

The chain is built from TRBV25-1 and TRBJ1-4; D is possibly TRBD1 (5 bases). Germline V gives CDR1 MGHDK, CDR2 SYGVNS. The CDR3 totals 14 residues. With 2 bases removed from V and 6 bases from J, the gap between germline ends came to 10 bases. The CDR3, as DNA: TGTGCCAGCAGTGAAGGGGGGACTTATGAAAAACTGTTTTTT. Translating it yields CASSEGGTYEKLFF. The whole variable domain, remainder taken from reference TRBV25-1 and TRBJ1-4, is EADIYQTPRYLVIGTGKKITLECSQTMGHDKMYWYQQDPGMELHLIHYSYGVNSTEKGDLSSESTVSRIRTEHFPLTLESARPSHTSQYLCASSEGGTYEKLFFGSGTQLSVL.

Note on this clone: The identical CDR3 is also encoded by other nucleotide sequences in the sample. The chain carries TRBV5-1 and TRBJ2-7; 8 bases match TRBD2. This CDR3 is built from 15 residues. Trimming took 0 bases from V and 1 from J; bases not matched to a gene: 3. Germline loops: CDR1 SGHRS, CDR2 YFSETQ. The CDR3 sequence is CASSLGAGVSYEQYF. DNA of the CDR3: TGCGCCAGCAGCTTGGGAGCGGGAGTATCCTACGAGCAGTACTTC. The full variable domain, its missing parts supplied by reference TRBV5-1 and TRBJ2-7, is KAGVTQTPRYLIKTRGQQVTLSCSPISGHRSVSWYQQTPGQGLQFLFEYFSETQRNKGNFPGRFSGRQFSNSRSEMNVSTLELGDSALYLCASSLGAGVSYEQYFGPGTRLTVT.

The gene calls are TRBV6-5 and TRBJ2-1; no definite D call. The CDR3 totals 11 residues. Germline CDR1 and CDR2: MNHEY and SVGAGI. V gave up 4 bases and J gave up 10 bases, with 8 bases separating them. The CDR3 DNA sequence: TGTGCCAGCAGTTTCTTGCAGGAGCAGTTCTTC. Protein sequence: CASSFLQEQFF.

The chain recombines TRBV11-2 with TRBJ2-7, with D possibly TRBD1 on 5 matching bases. The germline CDR1 and CDR2 sequences are SGHAT and FQNNGV. Trimming took off 6 bases at V and 2 bases at J, with 5 bases between the two ends. The CDR3 covers 11 residues. CDR3 nucleotide sequence: TGTGCCAGCAGGGGGCCCTACGAGCAGTACTTC. Amino acids: CASRGPYEQYF.

The J gene is TRBJ2-3, the V gene TRBV27, with D possibly being TRBD2 (5 bases). CDR1 MNHEY and CDR2 SMNVEV come from the germline V gene (reference sequence). The ends were cut back, 2 bases at V and 2 bases at J, with 11 bases in the middle. The CDR3 has 15 residues. The CDR3 region is CASSLVRGVTDTQYF. In DNA, the CDR3 is TGTGCCAGCAGTTTAGTACGGGGAGTCACAGATACGCAGTATTTT.

The chain links TRBV28 to TRBJ2-1, with 7 bases aligning to TRBD2. The CDR3 is 15 amino acids. V shed 3 bases, J shed 9 bases, and the junction held 11 bases outside the gene matches. Germline CDR1 reads MDHEN; CDR2 reads SYDVKM. In DNA form, the CDR3 reads TGTGCCAGCAGTTTCCGGGACTATACACCGATTGAGCAGTTCTTC. Residues: CASSFRDYTPIEQFF.

The chain has TRBV19 and TRBJ1-5, with TRBD1 as a possible D gene (5 bases). The CDR3 consists of 12 residues. V was shortened by 7 bases and J by 9 bases, with 13 bases between the two germline ends. Germline loops: CDR1 LNHDA, CDR2 SQIVND (reference sequence). The CDR3 bases are TGTGCCAGTACCTATGGCCAGGGGCCCCAGCATTTT. It specifies CASTYGQGPQHF.

The chain recombines TRBV5-5 with TRBJ2-6, with D maybe TRBD2 (6 bases). The V gene's germline CDR1 is SGHKS and CDR2 YYEKEE (reference sequence). CDR3 length: 17 residues. Trimming removed 3 bases from V and 2 bases from J, with 15 bases in between. CDR3 in amino acids: CASSYGGGVPGANVLTF. The CDR3 DNA sequence: TGTGCCAGCAGCTACGGCGGAGGGGTTCCTGGGGCCAACGTCCTGACTTTC.

The chain uses TRBV6-5 and TRBJ2-1; 9 positions agree with TRBD1. V dropped 4 bases and J dropped 4; count of bases not matched to a gene: 8. CDR3 length: 16 residues. Germline V gives CDR1 MNHEY, CDR2 SVGAGI. The CDR3 DNA follows: TGTGCCAGCAGTTCTATAAGCGGACAGGGGTACAATGAGCAGTTCTTC. Translating gives CASSSISGQGYNEQFF.

The chain carries TRBV5-6 and TRBJ1-2, with D possibly TRBD1 on 6 matching bases. The CDR3 covers 15 residues. Trimming removed 2 bases from V and 4 bases from J, with 15 bases in between. Germline assignment: CDR1 SGHDT and CDR2 YYEEEE. In DNA form, the CDR3 reads TGTGCCAGCAGCTTCAGTCCAGGGGTTGGCTATGGCTACACCTTC. Its translation is CASSFSPGVGYGYTF. Based on the CDR3 plus reference TRBV5-6 and TRBJ1-2, the full variable domain is DAGVTQSPTHLIKTRGQQVTLRCSPKSGHDTVSWYQQALGQGPQFIFQYYEEEERQRGNFPDRFSGHQFPNYSSELNVNALLLGDSALYLCASSFSPGVGYGYTFGSGTRLTVV.

The chain couples TRBV18 to TRBJ2-7; D is ambiguous. The length of the CDR3 is 13 residues. V lost 4 bases, J lost 3 bases, and 10 bases lay in between. Per the germline V gene, CDR1 is KGHSH and CDR2 is LQKENI. The CDR3 here is CASSRAANYEQYF. Written as DNA, the CDR3 is TGTGCCAGCTCACGGGCTGCTAACTACGAGCAGTACTTC.

The V gene is TRBV10-1, the J gene TRBJ2-1; a possible D gene is TRBD2 (6 bases). V lost 5 bases, J lost 8 bases, and 16 bases lay in between. Per the germline V gene, CDR1 is WNHNN and CDR2 is SYGVQD (reference sequence). The CDR3 runs 14 residues. The CDR3 bases are TGCGCCAGCAGTCCGAACACCGGGGGATATGAGCAGTTCTTC. Translation gives CASSPNTGGYEQFF.

The chain employs TRBV27 and TRBJ1-2; D possibly corresponds to TRBD1 (6 bases). The germline V gene has CDR1 MNHEY and CDR2 SMNVEV (reference sequence). The CDR3 has 15 residues. The ends were cut back, 6 bases at V and 4 bases at J, with 18 bases in the middle. The CDR3 here is CASRATGYQGYGYTF. CDR3 sequence (DNA): TGTGCCAGCAGGGCTACAGGGTATCAGGGCTATGGCTACACCTTC.

The gene calls are TRBV10-3 and TRBJ2-7, with D possibly TRBD2 on 5 matching bases. The V gene's germline CDR1 is ENHRY and CDR2 SYGVKD. The CDR3 consists of 16 residues. V was pared by 3 bases and J by 0 bases, with 15 bases between. The CDR3 here is CAISEAAGTSSYEQYF. The CDR3 bases are TGTGCCATCAGTGAAGCGGCAGGAACCAGCTCCTACGAGCAGTACTTC.

The chain has TRBV6-5 and TRBJ2-1; 9 bases are shared with TRBD2. This CDR3 has 15 amino acids. V shed 8 bases, J shed 0 bases, and the junction held 5 bases outside the gene matches. Germline CDR1 and CDR2: MNHEY and SVGAGI. The chain's CDR3 is CASGLSGSSYNEQFF. CDR3 nucleotides: TGTGCCAGCGGTCTTAGCGGGAGCTCCTACAATGAGCAGTTCTTC.

CDR3 sequence: CASSIQVATPYGYTF. The CDR3 DNA follows: TGTGCCAGTAGTATTCAAGTGGCCACCCCTTATGGCTACACCTTC. This chain connects TRBV19 to TRBJ1-2; D is uncertain. V was pared by 3 bases and J by 5 bases, with 16 bases between. The CDR3 totals 15 residues. Germline CDR1 reads LNHDA; CDR2 reads SQIVND (reference sequence).

The V call is TRBV7-6, the J call TRBJ2-3, with 10 positions matching TRBD2. Unmatched junction bases numbered 3, after V lost 1 base and J lost 2 bases. The CDR3 covers 16 residues. Germline V gene lookup returns CDR1 SGHVS and CDR2 FNYEAQ. The CDR3: CASSLGTSGTTDTQYF. CDR3 coding DNA: TGTGCCAGCAGCTTAGGTACTAGCGGGACCACAGATACGCAGTATTTT.

This rearrangement joins TRBV6-5 to TRBJ2-2; the match to TRBD1 covers 7 bases. The CDR3 loop spans 15 amino acids. Trimming cost V 6 bases and J 4 bases; bases outside gene matches: 8. Germline CDR1 reads MNHEY; CDR2 reads SVGAGI. The CDR3 region has the DNA TGTGCCAGCAGGAACGACAGGGCGGGCACCGGGGAGCTGTTTTTT. It encodes CASRNDRAGTGELFF.

The chain joins TRBV6-5 to TRBJ2-1, with D perhaps matching TRBD2 (5 bases). Trimming shortened V by 4 bases and J by 1 base, and 11 bases separated the two germline ends. CDR3 length: 15 amino acids. In germline, CDR1 is MNHEY, CDR2 SVGAGI. Here the CDR3 reads CASSSGGGSYNEQFF. DNA of the CDR3: TGTGCCAGCAGTTCCGGTGGCGGGTCCTACAATGAGCAGTTCTTC.

This sequence joins TRBV23-1 and TRBJ2-3; 12 bases fit TRBD2. TRBV23-1 counts as an open reading frame of uncertain function. V dropped 4 bases and J dropped 5; count of bases not matched to a gene: 7. The CDR3 sequence is 16 residues long. Here the CDR3 DNA reads TGCGCCAGCAGTCGAAAGGGACTAGCGGGCGGAGATACGCAGTATTTT. It is translated as CASSRKGLAGGDTQYF.

The chain is built from TRBV6-1 and TRBJ2-3, with D possibly TRBD1 on 6 matching bases. Trimming left V 4 bases short and J 0 bases short, with 14 bases between. The CDR3 runs to 16 residues. CDR1 MNHNS and CDR2 SASEGT come from the germline V gene. CDR3 nucleotide sequence: TGTGCCAGCAGTGGGCGACAGGTACTTAGCACAGATACGCAGTATTTT. This encodes CASSGRQVLSTDTQYF.

The rearrangement links TRBV7-8 to TRBJ2-5; D is uncertain. The CDR3 spans 12 residues. Trimming stripped 3 bases from V and 5 bases from J, with 7 bases between. The germline gives CDR1 SGHVS, CDR2 FQNEAQ. The CDR3 DNA is TGTGCCAGCAGCTTCGTTTTGGAGACCCAGTACTTC. This codes for CASSFVLETQYF.

The chain has TRBV28 and TRBJ1-2, with a possible D match to TRBD1 (6 bases). The CDR3 extends over 13 amino acids. Trimming left V 6 bases short and J 6 bases short, with 14 bases between. Germline lookup yields CDR1 MDHEN and CDR2 SYDVKM. Written as DNA, the CDR3 is TGTGCCAGCAGCCAGGCGGGGGCACATGGCTACACCTTC. This sequence encodes CASSQAGAHGYTF.

The gene calls are TRBV18 and TRBJ2-5; 7 nucleotides line up with TRBD2. This CDR3 region has 13 residues. CDR1 and CDR2 (germline): KGHSH, LQKENI. The junction had 6 bases not matched to a gene; V was cut back by 5 bases and J by 6 bases. CDR3 sequence (DNA): TGTGCCAGCTCAAGAACCGGGGGGAAGACCCAGTACTTC. Residues: CASSRTGGKTQYF.

This chain joins TRBV4-1 and TRBJ2-1; D not certain. Trimming pared 1 base from V and 5 bases from J, leaving 9 bases between. CDR3 length: 14 amino acids. Germline V lookup: CDR1 MGHRA, CDR2 YSYEKL. The CDR3 sequence is CASSQVRGNNEQFF. Here the CDR3 DNA reads TGCGCCAGCAGCCAAGTTCGAGGAAACAATGAGCAGTTCTTC.

The chain carries TRBV5-6 and TRBJ2-5; D is perhaps TRBD2 (5 bases). The J call may be mistaken, given a closer DNA end match to TRBJ2-7. The CDR3 contains 13 residues. Per the germline V gene, CDR1 is SGHDT and CDR2 is YYEEEE. The CDR3: CASSLGGGYEQYF. CDR3 nucleotide sequence: TGTGCCAGCAGCTTAGGCGGAGGATACGAGCAGTACTTC.

The chain links TRBV18 to TRBJ2-6; D remains unclear. There are 16 residues in the CDR3. Germline V gene data show CDR1 as KGHSH and CDR2 as LQKENI. Trimming shortened V by 6 bases and J by 1 base, and 13 bases separated the two germline ends. In DNA, the CDR3 is TGTGCCAGCTCGAACGGCGGAGCGTCTGGGGCCAACGTCCTGACTTTC. Protein sequence: CASSNGGASGANVLTF.

The chain links TRBV5-1 to TRBJ1-2, with 7 bases that match TRBD1. V gave up 4 bases and J gave up 8 bases; unmatched junction bases: 11. The germline V gene encodes CDR1 SGHRS and CDR2 YFSETQ. There are 14 residues in the CDR3. Here the CDR3 reads CASSPTEGANGYTF. The CDR3 DNA reads as TGCGCCAGCAGCCCGACAGAGGGGGCGAACGGCTACACCTTC.

The chain joins TRBV28 to TRBJ2-7; maybe TRBD1 (6 bases). The V and J ends lost 4 bases and 0 bases respectively, with 16 bases between them. CDR1 and CDR2 (germline): MDHEN, SYDVKM. This CDR3 has 16 amino acids. CDR3 in amino acids: CASSSSGVPGSYEQYF. CDR3 bases: TGTGCCAGCAGTTCGTCAGGGGTTCCGGGCTCCTACGAGCAGTACTTC.